A single sample is the source of the 23 T cell receptor beta chains below, sequenced in a study of shared clonotypes between healthy human individuals. TCRdb's copy holds only in-frame clones and misses some; the assay was immunoSEQ multiplex PCR. This table has fewer than 850,000 clones, around 91% appearing once. The sequenced material came from memory CD8+ T cells from PBMCs. Subset denoted: CD45RO+ cells pooled with CCR7-negative TemRA cells. These receptors originate from a man between 18 and 29 years old in good health. Some clones in this sample may be carry-over from other donors' samples.

This clone was observed once. The V and J genes are TRBV12-5 and TRBJ2-2; TRBD2 might be the D (6 bases). The CDR3 is made up of 15 amino acids. CDR1 and CDR2 (germline): LGHNT, FRNRAP. V lost 1 base to trimming and J lost 4 bases, with 10 bases between them. The CDR3 sequence is CASGLDTSSTGELFF. In DNA form, the CDR3 reads TGTGCTAGTGGTTTGGACACTAGCAGCACCGGGGAGCTGTTTTTT. The full variable domain, in which reference TRBV12-5 and TRBJ2-2 provide the parts outside the CDR3, is DARVTQTPRHKVTEMGQEVTMRCQPILGHNTVFWYRQTMMQGLELLAYFRNRAPLDDSGMPKDRFSAEMPDATLATLKIQPSEPRDSAVYFCASGLDTSSTGELFFGEGSRLTVL.

The gene calls are TRBV28 and TRBJ2-1; D gene unclear. From germline, CDR1 is MDHEN and CDR2 SYDVKM. Trimming shortened V by 6 bases and J by 4 bases, and 22 bases separated the two germline ends. The CDR3 length is 17 residues. The CDR3 DNA is TGTGCCAGCAGCCTTTTCGACGAGGCCCCCTCGTACAATGAGCAGTTCTTC. Translated, it gives CASSLFDEAPSYNEQFF.

The chain recombines TRBV27 with TRBJ1-1; D remains ambiguous. Germline V gives CDR1 MNHEY, CDR2 SMNVEV (reference sequence). CDR3 length: 12 residues. The V gene lost 2 bases and the J gene lost 8 bases, with 9 bases spanning the gap. CDR3 amino acids: CASSLPGYEAFF. CDR3 in DNA: TGTGCCAGCAGTTTACCGGGTTACGAAGCTTTCTTT.

The chain carries TRBV28 and TRBJ1-2; tentatively, D is TRBD1 (6 bases). The germline V gene has CDR1 MDHEN and CDR2 SYDVKM. V lost 5 bases to trimming and J lost 5 bases, with 24 bases between them. The CDR3 sequence is 17 residues long. Written as DNA, the CDR3 is TGTGCCAGCAGTGCCCTCCCAACCCCTGGACAGCCATATGGCTACACCTTC. It is translated as CASSALPTPGQPYGYTF.

This clone turned up a few times. The rearrangement links TRBV27 to TRBJ1-5, with D perhaps matching TRBD1 (6 bases). The CDR3 sequence is 17 residues long. The ends were cut back, 2 bases at V and 0 bases at J, with 14 bases in the middle. CDR1 is MNHEY and CDR2 is SMNVEV in the germline V gene (reference sequence). The CDR3 DNA reads as TGTGCCAGCAGTTTACAGGGGCCGGTATATAGCAATCAGCCCCAGCATTTT. Translating it yields CASSLQGPVYSNQPQHF.

This chain links TRBV5-6 with TRBJ1-2, with D possibly being TRBD1 (6 bases). This CDR3 is built from 16 residues. Trimming left V 3 bases short and J 4 bases short, with 19 bases between. Germline CDR1 is SGHDT and CDR2 is YYEEEE. The CDR3 nucleotides read TGTGCCAGCAGCTCCATGGGGGCACAGGGCCTCTATGGCTACACCTTC. The encoded protein is CASSSMGAQGLYGYTF.

The chain employs TRBV7-9 and TRBJ1-5; a possible D gene is TRBD1 (6 bases). CDR1 is SEHNR, CDR2 FQNEAQ, per germline (reference sequence). Trimming stripped 1 base from V and 5 bases from J, with 15 bases between. This CDR3 comprises 16 residues. Here the CDR3 DNA reads TGTGCCAGCAGCTTAGGCGGGGGGGCGAGGGATCAGCCCCAGCATTTT. It codes for CASSLGGGARDQPQHF.

The chain combines TRBV27 with TRBJ2-7, with 12 bases identical to TRBD1. CDR3 length: 14 amino acids. CDR1 MNHEY and CDR2 SMNVEV come from the germline V gene (reference sequence). V trimming: 5 bases; J trimming: 5 bases; junction bases outside the gene matches: 4. CDR3 in amino acids: CASSPGTGGHEQYF. CDR3 nucleotide sequence: TGTGCCAGCAGTCCCGGGACAGGGGGCCACGAGCAGTACTTC.

This chain uses TRBV18 with TRBJ2-3; D may correspond to TRBD1 or TRBD2 (5 bases each). The germline V gene has CDR1 KGHSH and CDR2 LQKENI. V lost 3 bases and J lost 0, with 10 bases in between. The CDR3 is made up of 15 amino acids. The CDR3 loop is CASSPGTSSTDTQYF. The CDR3 DNA reads as TGTGCCAGCTCACCCGGGACGTCTAGCACAGATACGCAGTATTTT. Full variable domain (missing parts from reference TRBV18 and TRBJ2-3): NAGVMQNPRHLVRRRGQEARLRCSPMKGHSHVYWYRQLPEEGLKFMVYLQKENIIDESGMPKERFSAEFPKEGPSILRIQQVVRGDSAAYFCASSPGTSSTDTQYFGPGTRLTVL.

The chain carries TRBV5-4 and TRBJ2-1, with 12 bases lining up with TRBD2. The germline gives CDR1 SGHNT, CDR2 YYREEE (reference sequence). The CDR3 is made up of 18 amino acids. The trim removed 4 bases at V and 2 bases at J, leaving 10 bases unmatched. DNA of the CDR3: TGTGCCAGCAGCCCGCCGGTCGGACTAGCGGGAACCTACAATGAGCAGTTCTTC. Translation: CASSPPVGLAGTYNEQFF.

This sequence joins TRBV6-5 and TRBJ2-2; 9 bases line up with TRBD2. The CDR3 sequence is 15 residues long. Germline V gene data show CDR1 as MNHEY and CDR2 as SVGAGI. After removal of 6 bases from V and 1 base from J, the junction contained 3 bases not matched to a gene. CDR3 in DNA: TGTGCCAGCAGGCAACTAGCGGGGAACACCGGGGAGCTGTTTTTT. Its translation: CASRQLAGNTGELFF.

This clone was observed a few times. The chain combines TRBV19 with TRBJ1-1; D is possibly TRBD1 (5 bases). This CDR3 is built from 17 residues. Per germline, CDR1 LNHDA and CDR2 SQIVND (reference sequence). V was trimmed by 4 bases and J by 0 bases, leaving 18 bases between them. The CDR3 DNA reads as TGTGCCAGTAGTACCGGACACGGACGGATCATGAACACTGAAGCTTTCTTT. It is translated as CASSTGHGRIMNTEAFF.

The chain couples TRBV28 to TRBJ2-1, with no clear D. V dropped 3 bases and J dropped 9 bases, with 15 bases sitting between them. The CDR3 spans 14 residues. Germline lookup yields CDR1 MDHEN and CDR2 SYDVKM. DNA for the CDR3: TGTGCCAGCAGTTTTGTGATTTCCATTCCTGAGCAGTTCTTC. Its translation: CASSFVISIPEQFF.

This clone showed up many times. The chain employs TRBV27 and TRBJ2-2; maybe TRBD1 (6 bases). CDR1 and CDR2 from the germline V gene are MNHEY and SMNVEV (reference sequence). Trimming cost V 4 bases and J 11 bases, with 11 bases left between them. CDR3 length equals 12 residues. CDR3 region: CASSSGAVELFF. The CDR3 nucleotides read TGTGCCAGCAGTTCAGGGGCGGTCGAGCTGTTTTTT.

This chain links TRBV2 with TRBJ2-7, with 12 bases fitting TRBD2. Germline CDR1 reads SNHLY; CDR2 reads FYNNEI. The CDR3 is made up of 17 amino acids. Trimming removed 3 bases from V and 0 bases from J; junction bases left unmatched: 6. CDR3 coding DNA: TGTGCCAGCAGTGAGCTAGCGGGAGGGGCTAGCTCCTACGAGCAGTACTTC. This gives the protein CASSELAGGASSYEQYF.

CDR3: CASSQEGSGSYEQYF. The DNA of the CDR3 is TGCGCCAGCAGCCAAGAGGGTAGCGGGTCCTACGAGCAGTACTTC. This chain connects TRBV4-1 to TRBJ2-7, with 7 positions matching TRBD2. Germline loops: CDR1 MGHRA, CDR2 YSYEKL. This CDR3 has 15 residues. V gave up 0 bases and J gave up 1 base; unmatched junction bases: 3.

This rearrangement joins TRBV28 to TRBJ2-7; the match to TRBD2 covers 13 bases. V was pared by 4 bases and J by 6 bases, with 9 bases of the junction left unmatched. The CDR3 spans 16 residues. Germline V gene lookup returns CDR1 MDHEN and CDR2 SYDVKM. The DNA of the CDR3 is TGTGCCAGCAGTTCCCTGACTAGCGGGAGGCCCTTCGAGCAGTACTTC. Translated, it gives CASSSLTSGRPFEQYF.

The V gene is TRBV19, the J gene TRBJ1-1; D gene ambiguous. CDR1 and CDR2 from the germline V gene are LNHDA and SQIVND (reference sequence). The CDR3 totals 14 residues. Trimming removed 5 bases at V and 1 base at J, with 11 bases between. The CDR3 coding sequence is TGTGCCAGTAGTCCCCGGGTGGAGAACACTGAAGCTTTCTTT. It yields the protein CASSPRVENTEAFF.

This rearrangement joins TRBV18 to TRBJ2-1, with D maybe TRBD2 (5 bases). The germline V gene encodes CDR1 KGHSH and CDR2 LQKENI. Trimming took off 1 base at V and 2 bases at J, with 12 bases between the two ends. This CDR3 contains 16 residues. This CDR3 is CASSPLVTNTYNEQFF. In nucleotides, the CDR3 is TGTGCCAGCTCACCACTCGTGACTAATACCTACAATGAGCAGTTCTTC.

The gene calls are TRBV11-1 and TRBJ2-1; D call uncertain. The CDR3 runs to 16 residues. Trimming left V 1 base short and J 6 bases short, with 16 bases between. Germline CDR1 and CDR2: SGHAT and FQDESV (reference sequence). CDR3 bases: TGTGCCAGCAGCTTAGTAGCCCTTGGCACCGGCAATGAGCAGTTCTTC. Translating it yields CASSLVALGTGNEQFF. The variable domain in full, with the rest retrieved from reference TRBV11-1 and TRBJ2-1, is EAEVAQSPRYKITEKSQAVAFWCDPISGHATLYWYRQILGQGPELLVQFQDESVVDDSQLPKDRFSAERLKGVDSTLKIQPAELGDSAMYLCASSLVALGTGNEQFFGPGTRLTVL.

The genes are TRBV11-1 and TRBJ2-1; D gene uncertain. V lost 5 bases and J 2 bases, leaving 13 bases between the germline ends. From germline, CDR1 is SGHAT and CDR2 FQDESV (reference sequence). This CDR3 is built from 15 residues. CDR3 in amino acids: CASSLATGTYNEQFF. CDR3 DNA: TGTGCCAGCAGCCTTGCGACGGGCACCTACAATGAGCAGTTCTTC.

CDR3 DNA sequence: TGTGCCAGCAGCTCGGGGGCTTCGCTATACAATGAGCAGTTCTTC. It encodes CASSSGASLYNEQFF. The genes are TRBV11-2 and TRBJ2-1; D is perhaps TRBD1 or TRBD2 (6 bases each). Trimming cost V 4 bases and J 4 bases, with 14 bases left between them. The CDR3 runs to 15 residues. Germline-derived CDR1 and CDR2 are SGHAT and FQNNGV.

The chain recombines TRBV11-2 with TRBJ1-1; D not certain. Germline CDR1 is SGHAT and CDR2 is FQNNGV. The V and J ends lost 5 bases and 4 bases respectively, with 8 bases between them. The CDR3 is 12 residues long. The CDR3 spells CASSRTATEAFF. CDR3 bases: TGTGCCAGCAGCCGGACGGCCACTGAAGCTTTCTTT.